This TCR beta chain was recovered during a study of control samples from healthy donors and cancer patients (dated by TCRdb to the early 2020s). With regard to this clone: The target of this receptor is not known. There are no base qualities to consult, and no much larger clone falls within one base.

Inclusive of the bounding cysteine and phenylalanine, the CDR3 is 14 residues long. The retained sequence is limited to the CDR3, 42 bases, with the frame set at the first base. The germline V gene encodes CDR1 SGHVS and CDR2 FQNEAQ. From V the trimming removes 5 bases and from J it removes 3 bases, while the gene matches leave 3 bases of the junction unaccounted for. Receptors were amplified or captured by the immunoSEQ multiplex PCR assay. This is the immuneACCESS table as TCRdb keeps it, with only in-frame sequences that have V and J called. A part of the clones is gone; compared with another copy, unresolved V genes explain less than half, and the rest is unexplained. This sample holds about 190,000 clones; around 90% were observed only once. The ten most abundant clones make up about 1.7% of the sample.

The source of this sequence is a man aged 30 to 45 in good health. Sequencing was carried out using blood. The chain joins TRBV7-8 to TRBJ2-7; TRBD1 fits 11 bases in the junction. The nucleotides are TGTGCCAGCAGCGCGGACAGGGGGCACTACGAGCAGTACTTC. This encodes CASSADRGHYEQYF.